The sequence of this T cell receptor beta chain was determined in a study of CD4 T cells in relation to SARS-CoV-2 and coronaviruses. Study-wide context: Negative control cultures got HIV-1 Nef peptides or no peptide. Crossreactive spike epitopes shared across donors were mapped to their HLA restriction.

Sequencing used immunoSEQ multiplex PCR; TCRdb keeps in-frame clones, though not all of them. The repertoire has about 18,000 clones, approximately 80% of them found once; the top ten carry under 35%. The CDR3 length is 14 residues. The germline CDR1 and CDR2 sequences are LGHNT and FRNRAP. Trimming cost V 5 bases and J 7 bases; bases outside gene matches: 7. Before the COVID-19 pandemic, during about 2011-2019, CD4+ T cells were taken from unexposed donors. CD4+ T cells were isolated from the cells after about ten days of culture. Cultures held about 2 million PBMCs per well with around 9.4 IU/ml IL-2. As for this clone: Its antigen is undetermined.

This TCR derives from a human donor in good health. The sample comprised CD4+ T cells from PBMCs, cultured in vitro. The chain has TRBV12-5 and TRBJ1-2, with 10 nucleotides matching TRBD1. The CDR3 DNA reads as TGTGCTAGTGGTCAGACAGGGGGCTCTTTTGGCTACACCTTC. It is translated as CASGQTGGSFGYTF.